This TCR beta chain is from a study of cytomegalovirus exposure and HLA in healthy donors. CDR3 length: 15 residues. Germline assignment: CDR1 MGHRA and CDR2 YSYEKL. Trimming took 0 bases from V and 2 from J, leaving 10 bases between them. A multiplex PCR was run with 60 Vbeta primers and 13 Jbeta primers. The protocol was immunoSEQ multiplex PCR, while the TCRdb copy is restricted to in-frame clones and leaves out a portion. The repertoire holds about 94,000 clones, more than 70% seen once, with around 3.5% in the top ten. V usage is TRBV4-1 and J usage is TRBJ2-5, with D possibly matching TRBD1 (5 bases). The receptor was derived from a man under 40 in good health and CMV-seronegative. Sequenced sample: PBMCs. The CDR3 sequence is CASSQDGSGQETQYF. The CDR3 DNA reads as TGCGCCAGCAGCCAAGATGGCTCAGGGCAAGAGACCCAGTACTTC.